The entry below gives a single T cell receptor (beta chain) sequence along with its context. Its antigen is currently unknown. The data originate from a study of T-cell memory formation after mild COVID-19. The germline gives CDR1 SGHAT, CDR2 FQDESV (reference sequence). The length of the CDR3 is 17 residues. The V and J ends lost 1 base and 5 bases respectively, with 18 bases between them. Employing constant-segment primers, 5'RACE generated TCR alpha and TCR beta cDNA libraries bearing sample barcodes and UMIs. TCRdb redid the calling of the 5' RACE reads with MiXCR, one entry per CDR3 protein. The sample holds about 210,000 distinct CDR3 sequences, around 25% seen once. Study-wide results and caveats: CM and EM subsets held most contracting CD4+ clones; EMRA held CD8+ ones.

The sequence derives from an adult woman who had mild COVID-19 (a few samples of this study predate the infection). Cell type and time point are not known. The rearrangement uses TRBV11-1 and TRBJ2-1; D possibly corresponds to TRBD1 (7 bases). The sample consisted of PBMCs or a T cell subset sorted from them (not recorded which). CDR3 DNA: TGTGCCAGCAGCTTAGTGCACCGCGGGACAGCTAACAATGAGCAGTTCTTC. Translation: CASSLVHRGTANNEQFF.